The rows below give T cell receptor beta chains drawn from one sample of a study of T cell repertoires in cytomegalovirus infection. TCRdb passed the reads through MiXCR, listing each CDR3 protein once. The data contain 200,000 or so distinct CDR3 sequences, 28% of them seen just once; the ten biggest clones take up 31%. The sequenced sample consisted of PBMCs. These receptors were taken from a human donor in good health (CMV status not recorded). Some clones in this sample may be carry-over from other donors' samples. Each CDR3 is given with its conserved first and last residue. The D gene is left open where the match is weak. Expanded clones are given a class, and other clones once, few, many or no size at all.

TRBV7-2	many	-	TRBJ2-7	CASSPTGGYEQYF	TGTGCCAGCAGCCCCACCGGGGGCTACGAGCAGTACTTC
TRBV2	-	-	TRBJ1-5	CASGDGANQPQHF	TGTGCCAGCGGAGACGGAGCCAATCAGCCCCAGCATTTT
TRBV7-9	-	-	TRBJ2-1	CASSFEGIRRSYNEQFF	TGTGCCAGCAGCTTCGAAGGTATCCGGCGATCCTACAATGAGCAGTTCTTC
TRBV6-1	-	TRBD1	TRBJ1-2	CASSRRQGHGYTF	TGTGCCAGCAGCCGGAGACAGGGACATGGCTACACCTTC
TRBV12-3/TRBV12-4	few	-	TRBJ1-1	CATWRNTEAFF	TGTGCCACCTGGCGTAACACTGAAGCTTTCTTT
TRBV7-2	many	-	TRBJ1-2	CASSLALSGDYGYTF	TGTGCCAGCAGCTTAGCCTTATCGGGGGACTATGGCTACACCTTC
TRBV6-5	-	TRBD2	TRBJ2-7	CASSSISGAGGSYEQYF	TGTGCCAGCAGTTCCATCTCTGGGGCGGGGGGATCCTACGAGCAGTACTTC
TRBV5-1	-	TRBD1	TRBJ1-1	CASSLVQGATEAFF	TGCGCCAGCAGCTTGGTACAGGGGGCAACTGAAGCTTTCTTT
TRBV7-6	few	TRBD1	TRBJ1-1	CASNPGTEHYNTEAFF	TGTGCCAGCAACCCCGGGACAGAGCATTATAACACTGAAGCTTTCTTT
TRBV5-1	-	-	TRBJ1-1	CASSLSASNTEAFF	TGCGCCAGCAGCTTGTCAGCTTCGAACACTGAAGCTTTCTTT
TRBV11-2	-	-	TRBJ2-3	CASSLIVTDTQYF	TGTGCCAGCAGCTTAATCGTGACAGATACGCAGTATTTT
TRBV7-2	many	TRBD1	TRBJ2-3	CASSYRDSKDTQYF	TGTGCCAGCAGCTACCGGGACAGCAAGGATACGCAGTATTTT
TRBV6-1	-	TRBD2	TRBJ2-3	CASSQTGLGRVGDTQYF	TGTGCCAGCAGCCAAACCGGGCTTGGGAGGGTGGGAGATACGCAGTATTTT
TRBV5-5	-	-	TRBJ2-6	CASSGGTGANVLTF	TGTGCCAGCAGCGGGGGGACTGGGGCCAACGTCCTGACTTTC
TRBV6-5	-	-	TRBJ2-7	CASSYSTSREQYF	TGTGCCAGCAGTTACTCTACTAGTCGCGAGCAGTACTTC
TRBV29-1	-	-	TRBJ1-2	CSVATTRWDDIGSGYTF	TGCAGCGTTGCCACTACCCGGTGGGACGATATTGGTTCTGGCTACACCTTC
TRBV9	-	-	TRBJ1-5	CASSVGPDSNQPQHF	TGTGCCAGCAGCGTAGGGCCCGATAGCAATCAGCCCCAGCATTTT
TRBV29-1	few	-	TRBJ1-2	CSVGHYGYTF	TGCAGCGTGGGGCACTATGGCTACACCTTC
TRBV10-3	once	TRBD2	TRBJ2-1	CAISGTSGGSYNEQFF	TGTGCCATCAGTGGGACTAGCGGGGGGTCCTACAATGAGCAGTTCTTC
TRBV27	few	TRBD1	TRBJ2-6	CASSFITGVTAGANVLTF	TGTGCCAGCAGTTTTATCACAGGGGTTACGGCTGGGGCCAACGTCCTGACTTTC
TRBV6-9	-	-	TRBJ2-7	CASRPWGDEQYF	TGTGCCAGCAGACCGTGGGGGGACGAGCAGTACTTC
TRBV4-1	few	-	TRBJ2-2	CASSQVPGAGTGELFF	TGCGCCAGCAGCCAAGTGCCGGGGGCTGGCACCGGGGAGCTGTTTTTT
TRBV7-3	-	-	TRBJ2-5	CASSYTGPQETQYF	TGTGCCAGCAGCTACACGGGGCCTCAAGAGACCCAGTACTTC
TRBV10-3	-	-	TRBJ2-6	CAISELWDTLSGANVLTF	TGTGCCATCAGTGAACTTTGGGACACTCTCTCTGGGGCCAACGTCCTGACTTTC
TRBV2	few	-	TRBJ2-5	CASSESRETQYF	TGTGCCAGCAGTGAGAGCCGGGAGACCCAGTACTTC
TRBV12-5	-	-	TRBJ1-1	CASGPTGNTEAFF	TGTGCTAGTGGACCAACGGGGAACACTGAAGCTTTCTTT
TRBV6-2/TRBV6-3	many	-	TRBJ2-1	CASSYVRGEQFF	TGTGCCAGCAGTTACGTCCGGGGTGAGCAGTTCTTC
TRBV6-6	-	-	TRBJ1-5	CASSLTGTPDQPQHF	TGTGCCAGCAGCCTGACCGGGACGCCGGATCAGCCCCAGCATTTT
TRBV29-1	-	-	TRBJ1-4	CSAVPGSNEKLFF	TGCAGCGCCGTCCCGGGATCTAATGAAAAACTGTTTTTT
TRBV19	-	-	TRBJ2-6	CASNSYGNVLTF	TGTGCCAGTAACAGCTACGGCAACGTCCTGACTTTC
TRBV5-1	-	TRBD1	TRBJ2-2	CASSFFDRAGSANTGELFF	TGCGCCAGCAGCTTTTTCGACAGGGCAGGATCCGCGAACACCGGGGAGCTGTTTTTT
TRBV29-1	few	TRBD1	TRBJ1-1	CSVEFRGRVAFF	TGCAGCGTCGAGTTCAGGGGGCGAGTAGCTTTCTTT
TRBV7-9	few	-	TRBJ2-7	CASSFRISEQYF	TGTGCCAGCAGCTTCAGAATTTCCGAGCAGTACTTC
TRBV7-3	few	TRBD1	TRBJ1-2	CASSMGQGYGYTF	TGTGCCAGCAGCATGGGACAGGGTTATGGCTACACCTTC
TRBV20-1	-	-	TRBJ1-2	CSASPSPSNYGYTF	TGCAGTGCTAGCCCAAGTCCCTCTAACTATGGCTACACCTTC
TRBV6-2/TRBV6-3	-	-	TRBJ2-1	CASSYSNLYNEQFF	TGTGCCAGCAGTTACTCGAACCTTTACAATGAGCAGTTCTTC
TRBV5-6	-	TRBD1	TRBJ2-5	CASSFDRVVQETQYF	TGTGCCAGCAGCTTCGACAGGGTTGTACAAGAGACCCAGTACTTC
TRBV2	-	TRBD2	TRBJ2-7	CASKEDLAGEYEQYF	TGTGCCAGCAAAGAGGATCTAGCGGGGGAGTACGAGCAGTACTTC
TRBV29-1	-	-	TRBJ2-2	CSVAIIKGELFF	TGCAGCGTCGCCATCATCAAGGGGGAGCTGTTTTTT
TRBV7-2	many	-	TRBJ1-1	CASSFLQGKAEAFF	TGTGCCAGCAGCTTTTTACAGGGAAAGGCTGAAGCTTTCTTT
TRBV6-2/TRBV6-3	-	-	TRBJ1-1	CASSFQGPNTEAFF	TGTGCCAGCAGTTTCCAAGGGCCGAACACTGAAGCTTTCTTT
TRBV6-1	few	-	TRBJ2-7	CASSVGPLGQGYEQYF	TGTGCCAGCAGTGTGGGACCCTTGGGGCAGGGCTACGAGCAGTACTTC
TRBV5-8	-	-	TRBJ1-4	CASKQKGGLFF	TGTGCCAGCAAACAGAAGGGGGGACTGTTTTTT
TRBV6-2/TRBV6-3	few	-	TRBJ2-5	CASKIQGGETQYF	TGTGCCAGCAAGATACAGGGAGGAGAGACCCAGTACTTC
TRBV29-1	-	TRBD1	TRBJ1-2	CSVEGQAEYTF	TGCAGCGTTGAGGGACAGGCAGAATACACCTTC
TRBV14	many	TRBD1	TRBJ1-2	CASSLRDRTGDTF	TGTGCCAGCAGCCTCCGGGACAGGACTGGGGACACCTTC
TRBV20-1	few	-	TRBJ1-1	CSARPGSAGAFF	TGCAGTGCTAGACCCGGGTCCGCCGGTGCTTTCTTT
TRBV7-2	-	TRBD1	TRBJ1-2	CASSLRQGRTYGYTF	TGTGCCAGCAGCCTGCGACAGGGAAGAACCTATGGCTACACCTTC
TRBV7-3	few	-	TRBJ1-2	CASSPGGYTF	TGTGCCAGCAGCCCGGGTGGCTACACCTTC
TRBV7-2	many	-	TRBJ2-1	CASSHRAGDHNEQFF	TGTGCCAGCAGCCACCGGGCAGGGGACCACAATGAGCAGTTCTTC
TRBV6-1	few	-	TRBJ2-7	CASSEAPLYEQYF	TGTGCCAGCAGTGAAGCCCCACTCTACGAGCAGTACTTC
TRBV29-1	-	-	TRBJ2-4	CSVSLAKNIQYF	TGCAGCGTTTCGCTAGCCAAAAACATTCAGTACTTC
TRBV7-2	few	-	TRBJ2-7	CASSLLGSYEQYF	TGTGCCAGCAGCCTTTTGGGGTCCTACGAGCAGTACTTC
TRBV10-3	-	TRBD2	TRBJ2-5	CASGASGGQETQYF	TGTGCCTCCGGAGCTAGCGGGGGCCAAGAGACCCAGTACTTC
TRBV27	few	-	TRBJ2-7	CASSPAGTRGSYEQYF	TGTGCCAGCAGTCCAGCGGGGACACGGGGGAGCTACGAGCAGTACTTC
TRBV20-1	-	-	TRBJ1-4	CSAPRSTNEKLFF	TGCAGTGCCCCACGGTCAACTAATGAAAAACTGTTTTTT